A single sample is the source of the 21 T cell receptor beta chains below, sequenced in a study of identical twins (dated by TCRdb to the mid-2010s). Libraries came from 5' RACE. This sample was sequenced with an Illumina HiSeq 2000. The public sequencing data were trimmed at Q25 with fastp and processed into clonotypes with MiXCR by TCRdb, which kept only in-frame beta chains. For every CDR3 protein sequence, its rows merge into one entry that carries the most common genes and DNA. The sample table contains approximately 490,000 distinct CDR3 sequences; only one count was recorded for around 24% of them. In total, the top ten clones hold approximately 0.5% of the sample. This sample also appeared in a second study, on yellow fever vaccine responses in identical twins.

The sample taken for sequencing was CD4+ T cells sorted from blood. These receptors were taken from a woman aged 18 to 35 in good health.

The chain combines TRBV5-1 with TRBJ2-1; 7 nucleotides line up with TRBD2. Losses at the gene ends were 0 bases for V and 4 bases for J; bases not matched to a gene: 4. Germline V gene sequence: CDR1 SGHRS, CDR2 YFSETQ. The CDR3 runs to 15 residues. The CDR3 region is CASSLAPAGYNEQFF. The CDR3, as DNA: TGCGCCAGCAGCTTGGCCCCAGCGGGGTACAATGAGCAGTTCTTC.

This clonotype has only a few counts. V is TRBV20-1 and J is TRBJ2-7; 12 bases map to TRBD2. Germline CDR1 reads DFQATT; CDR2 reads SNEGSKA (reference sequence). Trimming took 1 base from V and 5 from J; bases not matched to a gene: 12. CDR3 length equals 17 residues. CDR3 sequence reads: CSARGQTSGSDFDEQYF. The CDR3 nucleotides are TGCAGTGCTAGAGGTCAGACTAGCGGGAGTGACTTCGACGAGCAGTACTTC.

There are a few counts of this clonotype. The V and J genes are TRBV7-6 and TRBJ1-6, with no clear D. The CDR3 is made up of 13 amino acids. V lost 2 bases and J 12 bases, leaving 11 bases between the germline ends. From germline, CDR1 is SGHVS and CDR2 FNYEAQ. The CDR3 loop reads CASSLNRDQPLHF. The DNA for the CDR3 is TGTGCCAGCAGCTTAAACAGAGATCAACCCCTCCACTTT.

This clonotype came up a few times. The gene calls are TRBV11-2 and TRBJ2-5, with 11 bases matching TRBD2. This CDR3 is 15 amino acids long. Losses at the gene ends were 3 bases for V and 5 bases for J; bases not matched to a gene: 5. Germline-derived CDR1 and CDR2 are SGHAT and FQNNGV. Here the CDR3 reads CASSFTSGGGETQYF. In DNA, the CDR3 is TGTGCCAGCAGCTTTACTAGCGGGGGCGGGGAGACCCAGTACTTC. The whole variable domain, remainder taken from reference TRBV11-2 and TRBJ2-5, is EAGVAQSPRYKIIEKRQSVAFWCNPISGHATLYWYQQILGQGPKLLIQFQNNGVVDDSQLPKDRFSAERLKGVDSTLKIQPAKLEDSAVYLCASSFTSGGGETQYFGPGTRLLVL.

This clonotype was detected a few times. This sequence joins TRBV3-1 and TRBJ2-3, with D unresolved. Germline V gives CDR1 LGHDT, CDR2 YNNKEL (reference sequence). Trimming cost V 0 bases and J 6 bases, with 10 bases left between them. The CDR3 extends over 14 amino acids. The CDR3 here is CASSQDLDGDTQYF. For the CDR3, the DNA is TGTGCCAGCAGCCAAGATCTTGACGGGGATACGCAGTATTTT.

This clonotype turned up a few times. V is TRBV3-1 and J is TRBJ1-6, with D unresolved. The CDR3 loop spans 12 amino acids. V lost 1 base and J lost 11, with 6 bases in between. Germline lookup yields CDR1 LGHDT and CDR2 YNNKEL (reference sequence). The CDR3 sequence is CASSQGVAPLHF. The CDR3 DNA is TGTGCCAGCAGCCAAGGGGTGGCACCCCTCCACTTT.

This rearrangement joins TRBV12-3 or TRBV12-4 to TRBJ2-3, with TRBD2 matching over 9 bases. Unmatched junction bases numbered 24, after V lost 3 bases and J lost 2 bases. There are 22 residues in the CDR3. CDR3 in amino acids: CASSFRASGISSLRVNTDTQYF. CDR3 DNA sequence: TGTGCCAGCAGTTTTAGGGCTAGCGGGATTTCGAGTTTGCGGGTAAACACAGATACGCAGTATTTT.

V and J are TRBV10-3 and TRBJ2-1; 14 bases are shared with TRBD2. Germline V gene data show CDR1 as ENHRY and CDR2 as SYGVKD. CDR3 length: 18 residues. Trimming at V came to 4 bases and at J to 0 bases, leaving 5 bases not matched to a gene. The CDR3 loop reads CAISGTGTSGSSYNEQFF. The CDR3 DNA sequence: TGTGCCATCAGTGGAACCGGGACTAGCGGGAGCTCCTACAATGAGCAGTTCTTC.

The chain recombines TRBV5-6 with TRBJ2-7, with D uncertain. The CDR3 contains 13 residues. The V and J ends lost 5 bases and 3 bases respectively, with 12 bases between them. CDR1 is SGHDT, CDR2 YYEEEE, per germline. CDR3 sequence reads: CASSNPPGYEQYV. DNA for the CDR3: TGTGCCAGCAGTAACCCCCCCGGCTACGAGCAGTACGTC.

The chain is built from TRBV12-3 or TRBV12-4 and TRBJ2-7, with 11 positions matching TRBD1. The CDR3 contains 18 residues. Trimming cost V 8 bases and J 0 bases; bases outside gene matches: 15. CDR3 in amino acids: CASHGRDRGKICSYEQYV. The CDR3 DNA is TGTGCCAGCCATGGCCGGGACAGGGGGAAAATCTGCTCCTACGAGCAGTACGTC.

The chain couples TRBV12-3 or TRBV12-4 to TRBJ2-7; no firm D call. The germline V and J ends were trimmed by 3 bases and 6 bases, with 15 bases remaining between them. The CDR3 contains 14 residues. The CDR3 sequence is CASSFSDPRGEQYF. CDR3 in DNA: TGTGCCAGCAGTTTCAGCGACCCCAGAGGCGAGCAGTACTTC.

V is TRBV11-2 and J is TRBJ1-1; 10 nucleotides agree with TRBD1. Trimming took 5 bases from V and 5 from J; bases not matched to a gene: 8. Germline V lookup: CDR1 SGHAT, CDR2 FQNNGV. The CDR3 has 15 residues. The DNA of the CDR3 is TGTGCCAGCAGCCAAAGGACAGGGGGTAAAACTGAAGCTTTCTTT. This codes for CASSQRTGGKTEAFF.

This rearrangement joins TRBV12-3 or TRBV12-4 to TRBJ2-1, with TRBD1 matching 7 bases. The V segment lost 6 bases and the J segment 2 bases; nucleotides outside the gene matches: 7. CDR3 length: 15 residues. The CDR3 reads CASSQDRAPYNEQFF. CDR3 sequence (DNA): TGTGCCAGCAGCCAAGACAGGGCACCCTACAATGAGCAGTTCTTC.

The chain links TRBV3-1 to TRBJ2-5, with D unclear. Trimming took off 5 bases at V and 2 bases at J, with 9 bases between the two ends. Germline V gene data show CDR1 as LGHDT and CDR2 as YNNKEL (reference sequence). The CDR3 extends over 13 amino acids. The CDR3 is CASSWTMQETQYF. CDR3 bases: TGTGCCAGCAGCTGGACCATGCAAGAGACCCAGTACTTC.

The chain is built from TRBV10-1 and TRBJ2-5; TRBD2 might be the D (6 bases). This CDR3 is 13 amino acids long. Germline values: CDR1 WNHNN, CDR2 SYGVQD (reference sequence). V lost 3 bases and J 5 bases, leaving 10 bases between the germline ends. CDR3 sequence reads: CASSDAGRETQYF. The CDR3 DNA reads TGCGCCAGCAGTGACGCGGGGAGGGAGACCCAGTACTTC.

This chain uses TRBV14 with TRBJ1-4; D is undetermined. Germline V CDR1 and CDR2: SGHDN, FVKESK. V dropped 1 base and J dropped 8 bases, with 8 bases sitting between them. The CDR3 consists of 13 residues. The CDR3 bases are TGTGCCAGCAGCCAAGTCTGGGGAGAAAAACTGTTTTTT. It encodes CASSQVWGEKLFF. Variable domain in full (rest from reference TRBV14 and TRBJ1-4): EAGVTQFPSHSVIEKGQTVTLRCDPISGHDNLYWYRRVMGKEIKFLLHFVKESKQDESGMPNNRFLAERTGGTYSTLKVQPAELEDSGVYFCASSQVWGEKLFFGSGTQLSVL.

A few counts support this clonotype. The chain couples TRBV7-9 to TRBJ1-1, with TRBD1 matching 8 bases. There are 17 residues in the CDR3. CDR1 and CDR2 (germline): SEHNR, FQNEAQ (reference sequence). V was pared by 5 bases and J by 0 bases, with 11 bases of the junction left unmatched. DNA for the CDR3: TGTGCCAGCAGCCCCAGGGGGCCAGGGGGTGTGAACACTGAAGCTTTCTTT. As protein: CASSPRGPGGVNTEAFF. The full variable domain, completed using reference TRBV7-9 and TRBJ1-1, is DTGVSQNPRHKITKRGQNVTFRCDPISEHNRLYWYRQTLGQGPEFLTYFQNEAQLEKSRLLSDRFSAERPKGSFSTLEIQRTEQGDSAMYLCASSPRGPGGVNTEAFFGQGTRLTVV.

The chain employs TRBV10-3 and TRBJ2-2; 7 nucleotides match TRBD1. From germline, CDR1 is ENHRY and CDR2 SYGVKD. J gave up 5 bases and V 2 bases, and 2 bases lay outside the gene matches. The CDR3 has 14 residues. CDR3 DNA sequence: TGTGCCATCAGTGAGAGACAGGGAACCGGGGAGCTGTTTTTT. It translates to CAISERQGTGELFF.

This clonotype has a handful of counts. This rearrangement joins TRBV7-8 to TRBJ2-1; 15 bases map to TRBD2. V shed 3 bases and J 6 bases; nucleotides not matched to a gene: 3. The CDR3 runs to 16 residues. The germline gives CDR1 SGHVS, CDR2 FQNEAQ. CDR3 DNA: TGTGCCAGCAGCTTTTTGGGACTAGCGGGAGGCAATGAGCAGTTCTTC. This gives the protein CASSFLGLAGGNEQFF.

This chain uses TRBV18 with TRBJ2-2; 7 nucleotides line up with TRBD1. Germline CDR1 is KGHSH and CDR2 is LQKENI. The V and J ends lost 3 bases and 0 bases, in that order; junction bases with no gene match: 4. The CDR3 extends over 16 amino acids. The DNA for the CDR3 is TGTGCCAGCTCACCTCTACAGGGGACGAACACCGGGGAGCTGTTTTTT. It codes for CASSPLQGTNTGELFF. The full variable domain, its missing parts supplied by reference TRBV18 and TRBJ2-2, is NAGVMQNPRHLVRRRGQEARLRCSPMKGHSHVYWYRQLPEEGLKFMVYLQKENIIDESGMPKERFSAEFPKEGPSILRIQQVVRGDSAAYFCASSPLQGTNTGELFFGEGSRLTVL.

The CDR3 DNA reads as TGTGCCAGCAGTGAGCGGGAGTCCTACGAGCAGTACTTC. As protein: CASSERESYEQYF. The rearrangement uses TRBV2 and TRBJ2-7; 7 bases are shared with TRBD2. Unmatched junction bases numbered 0, after V lost 3 bases and J lost 1 base. The CDR3 has 13 amino acids. Germline assignment: CDR1 SNHLY and CDR2 FYNNEI.